This TCR beta chain comes out of a study of blood T cell repertoires in COVID-19. Study summary: In each case, the material was cDNA or gDNA derived from T cells, B-cell-depleted T cells, or PBMCs.

Here immunoSEQ multiplex PCR was the method, and the copy in TCRdb shows in-frame clones only, minus some. The table lists more than 200,000 clones, over 75% of them singletons. Everyone who took part was about 18 to 90 years old, and they came from fewer than 25 US areas. Material: PBMCs or T cells enriched from blood (not recorded which). The receptor comes from a woman aged 30 to 39 who had been exposed to COVID-19.

DNA for the CDR3: TGTGCCAGCAGTGAAGCGAGACAGGGCTCCTATGGCTACACCTTC. It translates to CASSEARQGSYGYTF. The chain links TRBV2 to TRBJ1-2; 7 bases fit TRBD1. The trim removed 0 bases at V and 4 bases at J, leaving 5 bases unmatched. Per germline, CDR1 SNHLY and CDR2 FYNNEI. The CDR3 is 15 amino acids. Filled out from reference TRBV2 and TRBJ1-2, the complete variable domain reads EPEVTQTPSHQVTQMGQEVILRCVPISNHLYFYWYRQILGQKVEFLVSFYNNEISEKSEIFDDQFSVERPDGSNFTLKIRSTKLEDSAMYFCASSEARQGSYGYTFGSGTRLTVV.